These T cell receptor beta chains were read from a single sample in a study of T cell responses to AZD1222 COVID-19 vaccine. Only in-frame clones appear in the TCRdb table, and some are missing; sequencing was by immunoSEQ multiplex PCR. The table includes some 80,000 clones, around nine tenths detected once. Sequenced here: peripheral blood, sampled on day 0 of AZD1222 vaccination. These receptors all stem from an adult in good health. Both conserved end residues are part of each CDR3. The D gene is left open where the match is weak.

CDR3 protein | CDR3 DNA | J gene | V gene | D gene
CASSREVNTEAFF | TGCGCCAGCAGCCGTGAAGTTAACACTGAAGCTTTCTTT | TRBJ1-1 | TRBV5-1 | NA
CASRYMTVREFSSPLHF | TGTGCCAGCAGATACATGACAGTGAGAGAATTTAGTTCACCCCTCCACTTT | TRBJ1-6 | TRBV6-2/TRBV6-3 | NA
CASSVVQAGGYTF | TGTGCCAGCAGCGTAGTGCAGGCGGGGGGCTACACCTTC | TRBJ1-2 | TRBV9 | NA
CASSPDANYGYTF | TGTGCCAGCAGTCCCGATGCGAACTATGGCTACACCTTC | TRBJ1-2 | TRBV12-3/TRBV12-4 | NA
CASSTGLALHF | TGTGCCAGTAGTACAGGACTCGCCCTCCACTTT | TRBJ1-6 | TRBV19 | NA
CASGRTSGTYEQYF | TGTGCCAGCGGCAGGACTAGCGGGACTTACGAGCAGTACTTC | TRBJ2-7 | TRBV7-2 | TRBD2
CASSLMGEQYF | TGTGCCAGCAGTTTAATGGGGGAGCAGTACTTC | TRBJ2-7 | TRBV28 | NA
CASRRTGLSSYEQYF | TGCGCCAGCAGAAGGACAGGGTTAAGCTCCTACGAGCAGTACTTC | TRBJ2-7 | TRBV10-2 | TRBD1
CASSQGSRESQETQYF | TGCGCCAGCAGCCAAGGCTCCAGGGAGAGCCAAGAGACCCAGTACTTC | TRBJ2-5 | TRBV5-1 | NA
CSASPTGGRGTEAFF | TGCAGTGCTAGTCCGACAGGGGGCAGAGGGACTGAAGCTTTCTTT | TRBJ1-1 | TRBV20-1 | TRBD1
CASSRDFQNSPLHF | TGTGCCAGCAGTCGGGACTTTCAGAATTCACCCCTCCACTTT | TRBJ1-6 | TRBV21-1 | NA
CASSQGTTGGHGYTF | TGTGCCAGCAGCCAAGGTACAACAGGGGGGCATGGCTACACCTTC | TRBJ1-2 | TRBV3-1/TRBV3-2 | TRBD1
CASSEASTGTASGNTIYF | TGTGCCAGCAGTGAAGCCTCTACTGGGACAGCCTCTGGAAACACCATATATTTT | TRBJ1-3 | TRBV6-1 | TRBD1
CASSTDREANEKLFF | TGTGCCAGTAGTACGGACAGGGAGGCTAATGAAAAACTGTTTTTT | TRBJ1-4 | TRBV19 | TRBD1
CASSPRQVRFNDGYTF | TGTGCCAGTAGTCCACGACAGGTCCGGTTTAATGACGGCTACACCTTC | TRBJ1-2 | TRBV19 | NA